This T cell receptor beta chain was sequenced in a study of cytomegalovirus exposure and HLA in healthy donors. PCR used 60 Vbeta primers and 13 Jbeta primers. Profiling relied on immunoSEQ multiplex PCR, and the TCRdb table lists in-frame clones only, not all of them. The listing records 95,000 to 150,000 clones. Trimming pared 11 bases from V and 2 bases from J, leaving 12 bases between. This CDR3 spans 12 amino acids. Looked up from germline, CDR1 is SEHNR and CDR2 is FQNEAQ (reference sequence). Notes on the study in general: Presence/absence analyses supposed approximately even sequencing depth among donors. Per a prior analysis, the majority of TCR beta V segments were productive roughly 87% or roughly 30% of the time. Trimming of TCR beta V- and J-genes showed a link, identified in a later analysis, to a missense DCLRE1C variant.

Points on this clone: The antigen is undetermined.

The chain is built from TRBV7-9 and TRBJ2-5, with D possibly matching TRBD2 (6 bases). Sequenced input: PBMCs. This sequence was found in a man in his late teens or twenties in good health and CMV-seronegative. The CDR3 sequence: CALQEGQETQYF. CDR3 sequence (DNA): TGTGCCCTCCAGGAGGGACAAGAGACCCAGTACTTC.